This T cell receptor (beta chain) was found in a study of siplizumab effects on memory and regulatory T cells. Broader study findings: Controls showed an average of around 27% Treg-derived mappable alloreactive CD4+ clones, while siplizumab showed about 75%. Most alloreactive clones went unmapped to unstimulated subsets; only a minor fraction mapped. Naive T cells looked more diverse than memory cells and looked like major alloresponse contributors.

Repertoires were generated with immunoSEQ multiplex PCR, while TCRdb's copy carries only in-frame clones and drops some. Counted here are about 12,000 clones, approximately 50% occurring once; the ten biggest clones make up less than 50%. For approximately six days at 37°C, the mixed lymphocyte reaction cells were kept in coculture. CFSE was used to stain responder PBMCs and Violet Dye to stain stimulator PBMCs, which were then pooled 1:1. Remarks on this clone: Antigen specificity is unknown.

CDR1 and CDR2 (germline): SNHLY, FYNNEI. The CDR3 contains 15 residues. V was clipped by 2 bases and J by 2 bases, with 11 bases between them. Sequencing was performed on CFSE-low (dividing) CD8+ T cells sorted from an allogeneic mixed lymphocyte reaction. The TCR originated in a human donor in good health; the cells came from an allogeneic mixed lymphocyte reaction. Some clones in this sample may be carry-over from other donors' samples. The rearrangement uses TRBV2 and TRBJ2-3, with D unresolved. CDR3 DNA sequence: TGTGCCAGCAGTGAACAGCCGACCTACACAGATACGCAGTATTTT. It specifies CASSEQPTYTDTQYF.